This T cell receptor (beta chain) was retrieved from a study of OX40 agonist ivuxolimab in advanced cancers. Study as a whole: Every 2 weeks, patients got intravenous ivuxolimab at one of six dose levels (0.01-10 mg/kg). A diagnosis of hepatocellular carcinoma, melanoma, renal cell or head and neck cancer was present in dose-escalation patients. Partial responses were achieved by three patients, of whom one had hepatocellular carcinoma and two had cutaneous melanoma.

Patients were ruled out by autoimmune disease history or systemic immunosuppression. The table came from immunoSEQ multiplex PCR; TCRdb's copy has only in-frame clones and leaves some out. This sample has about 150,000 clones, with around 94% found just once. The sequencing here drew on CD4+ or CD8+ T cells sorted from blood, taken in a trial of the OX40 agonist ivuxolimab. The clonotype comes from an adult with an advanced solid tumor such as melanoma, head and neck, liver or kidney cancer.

The CDR3 DNA sequence: TGTGCCAGTAGTATATGGAGTTCTGCAACCTACGAGCAGTACTTC. It is translated as CASSIWSSATYEQYF. J is TRBJ2-7 and V is TRBV19, with no clear D. Germline V gene data show CDR1 as LNHDA and CDR2 as SQIVND (reference sequence). The CDR3 contains 15 residues. V lost 2 bases and J 2 bases, leaving 13 bases between the germline ends.